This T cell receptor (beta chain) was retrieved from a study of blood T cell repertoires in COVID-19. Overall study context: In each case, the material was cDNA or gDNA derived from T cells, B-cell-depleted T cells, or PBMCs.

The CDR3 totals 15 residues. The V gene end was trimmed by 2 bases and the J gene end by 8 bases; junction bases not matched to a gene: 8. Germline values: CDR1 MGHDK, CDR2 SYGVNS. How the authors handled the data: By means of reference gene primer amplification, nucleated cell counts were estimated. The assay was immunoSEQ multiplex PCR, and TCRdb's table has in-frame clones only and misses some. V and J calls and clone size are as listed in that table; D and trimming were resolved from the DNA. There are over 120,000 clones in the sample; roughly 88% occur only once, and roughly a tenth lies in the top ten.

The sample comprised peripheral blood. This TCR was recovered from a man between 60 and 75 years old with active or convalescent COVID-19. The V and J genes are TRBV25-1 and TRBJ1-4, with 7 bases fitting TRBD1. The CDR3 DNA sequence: TGTGCCAGCAGTGAACCCCGGACAGGATCCGAAAAACTGTTTTTT. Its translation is CASSEPRTGSEKLFF.